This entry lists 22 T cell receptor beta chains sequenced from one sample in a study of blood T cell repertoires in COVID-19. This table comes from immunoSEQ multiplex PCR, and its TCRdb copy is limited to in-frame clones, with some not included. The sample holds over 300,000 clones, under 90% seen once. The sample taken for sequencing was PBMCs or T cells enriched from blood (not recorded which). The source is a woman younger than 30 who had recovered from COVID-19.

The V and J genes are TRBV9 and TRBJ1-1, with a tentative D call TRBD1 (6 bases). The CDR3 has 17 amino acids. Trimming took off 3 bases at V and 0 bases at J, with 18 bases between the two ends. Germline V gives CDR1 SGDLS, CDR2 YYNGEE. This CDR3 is CASSEGGGLLMNTEAFF. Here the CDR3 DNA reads TGTGCCAGCAGCGAGGGAGGGGGGCTACTTATGAACACTGAAGCTTTCTTT.

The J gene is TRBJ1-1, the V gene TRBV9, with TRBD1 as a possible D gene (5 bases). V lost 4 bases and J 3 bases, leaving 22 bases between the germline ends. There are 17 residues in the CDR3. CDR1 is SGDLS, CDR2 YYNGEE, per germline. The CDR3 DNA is TGTGCCAGCAGCCGCTACCCGAACAAAAGACAGCACACTGAAGCTTTCTTT. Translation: CASSRYPNKRQHTEAFF.

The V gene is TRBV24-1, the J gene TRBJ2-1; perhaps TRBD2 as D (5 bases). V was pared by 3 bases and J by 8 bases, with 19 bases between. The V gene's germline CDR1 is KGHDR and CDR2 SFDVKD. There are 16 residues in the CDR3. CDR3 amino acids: CATSDPTMFGSDEQFF. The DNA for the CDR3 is TGTGCCACCAGTGATCCAACGATGTTCGGTAGCGATGAGCAGTTCTTC.

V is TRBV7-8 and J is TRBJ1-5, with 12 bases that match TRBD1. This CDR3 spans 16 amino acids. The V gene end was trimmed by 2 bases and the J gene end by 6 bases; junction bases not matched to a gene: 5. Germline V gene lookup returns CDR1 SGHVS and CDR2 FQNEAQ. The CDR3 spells CASSLSGQGAVQPQHF. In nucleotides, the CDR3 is TGTGCCAGCAGCTTATCGGGACAGGGGGCCGTTCAGCCCCAGCATTTT. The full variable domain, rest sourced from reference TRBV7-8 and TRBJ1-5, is GAGVSQSPRYKVAKRGQDVALRCDPISGHVSLFWYQQALGQGPEFLTYFQNEAQLDKSGLPSDRFFAERPEGSVSTLKIQRTQQEDSAVYLCASSLSGQGAVQPQHFGDGTRLSIL.

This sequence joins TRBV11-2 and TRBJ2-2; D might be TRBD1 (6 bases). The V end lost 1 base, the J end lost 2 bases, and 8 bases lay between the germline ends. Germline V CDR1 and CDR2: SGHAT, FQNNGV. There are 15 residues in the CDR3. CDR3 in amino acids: CASSLVGGNTGELFF. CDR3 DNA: TGTGCCAGCAGCTTAGTAGGGGGAAACACCGGGGAGCTGTTTTTT.

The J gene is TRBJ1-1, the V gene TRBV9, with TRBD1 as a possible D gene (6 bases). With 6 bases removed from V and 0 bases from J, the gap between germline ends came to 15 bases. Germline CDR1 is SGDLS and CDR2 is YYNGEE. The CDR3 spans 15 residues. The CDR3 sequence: CASTLIQGMNTEAFF. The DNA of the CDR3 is TGTGCCAGCACCCTAATACAGGGAATGAACACTGAAGCTTTCTTT.

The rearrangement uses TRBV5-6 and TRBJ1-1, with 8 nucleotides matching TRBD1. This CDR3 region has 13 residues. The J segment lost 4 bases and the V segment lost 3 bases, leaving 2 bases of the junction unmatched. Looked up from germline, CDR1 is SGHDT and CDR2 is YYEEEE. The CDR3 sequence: CASSSDRGTEAFF. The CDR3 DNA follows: TGTGCCAGCAGCTCCGACAGGGGCACTGAAGCTTTCTTT.

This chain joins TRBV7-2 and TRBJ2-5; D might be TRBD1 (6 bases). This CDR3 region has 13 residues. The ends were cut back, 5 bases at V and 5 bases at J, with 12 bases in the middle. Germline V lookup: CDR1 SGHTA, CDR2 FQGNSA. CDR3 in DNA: TGTGCCAGCAGCCTACAGGGATGGGAGACCCAGTACTTC. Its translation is CASSLQGWETQYF. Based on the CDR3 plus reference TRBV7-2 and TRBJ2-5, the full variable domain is GAGVSQSPSNKVTEKGKDVELRCDPISGHTALYWYRQSLGQGLEFLIYFQGNSAPDKSGLPSDRFSAERTGGSVSTLTIQRTQQEDSAVYLCASSLQGWETQYFGPGTRLLVL.

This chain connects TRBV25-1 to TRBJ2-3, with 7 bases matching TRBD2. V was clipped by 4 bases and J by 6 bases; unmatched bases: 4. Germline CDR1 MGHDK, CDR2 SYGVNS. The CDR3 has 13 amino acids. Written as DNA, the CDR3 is TGTGCCAGCAGTGGGGCGGGAGCGGATACGCAGTATTTT. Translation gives CASSGAGADTQYF. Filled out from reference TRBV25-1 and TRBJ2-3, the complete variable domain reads EADIYQTPRYLVIGTGKKITLECSQTMGHDKMYWYQQDPGMELHLIHYSYGVNSTEKGDLSSESTVSRIRTEHFPLTLESARPSHTSQYLCASSGAGADTQYFGPGTRLTVL.

The DNA of the CDR3 is TGTGCCAGCAGCTTAAAGCCTCACTGGGACTCTCAAGAGACCCAGTACTTC. Translating gives CASSLKPHWDSQETQYF. The chain links TRBV7-6 to TRBJ2-5; weak D call: TRBD2 (6 bases). V lost 2 bases and J lost 2, with 18 bases in between. The CDR3 consists of 17 residues. The germline V gene has CDR1 SGHVS and CDR2 FNYEAQ.

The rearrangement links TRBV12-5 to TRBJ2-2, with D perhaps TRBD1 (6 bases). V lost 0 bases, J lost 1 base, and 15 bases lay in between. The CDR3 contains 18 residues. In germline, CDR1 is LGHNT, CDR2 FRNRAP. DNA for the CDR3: TGTGCTAGTGGTTTGGTACATTACTCGGGACAGAACACCGGGGAGCTGTTTTTT. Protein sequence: CASGLVHYSGQNTGELFF.

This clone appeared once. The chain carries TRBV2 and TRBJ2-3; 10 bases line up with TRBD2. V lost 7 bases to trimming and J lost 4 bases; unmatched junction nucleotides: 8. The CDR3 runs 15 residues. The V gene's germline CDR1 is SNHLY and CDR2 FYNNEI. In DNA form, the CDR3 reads TGTGCCAGCATTTTCGGACTAGCGGACTCAGATACGCAGTATTTT. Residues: CASIFGLADSDTQYF.

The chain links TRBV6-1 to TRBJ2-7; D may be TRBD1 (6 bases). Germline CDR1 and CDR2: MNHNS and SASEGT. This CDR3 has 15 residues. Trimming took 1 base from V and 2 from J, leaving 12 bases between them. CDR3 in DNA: TGTGCCAGCAGTGAAGGGGTAAGGGGGACCTACGAGCAGTACTTC. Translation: CASSEGVRGTYEQYF.

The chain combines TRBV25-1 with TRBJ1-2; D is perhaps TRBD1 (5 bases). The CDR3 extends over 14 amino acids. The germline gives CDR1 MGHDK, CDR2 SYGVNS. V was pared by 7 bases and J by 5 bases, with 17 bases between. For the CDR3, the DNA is TGTGCCAGCACCCAAGGCGGGACGTATTATGGCTACACCTTC. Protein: CASTQGGTYYGYTF.

CDR3 residues: CASRKEDSNTGELFF. Here the CDR3 DNA reads TGTGCCAGCAGAAAGGAAGACTCGAACACCGGGGAGCTGTTTTTT. The chain employs TRBV6-5 and TRBJ2-2; D gene uncertain. The CDR3 runs to 15 residues. V lost 6 bases, J lost 0 bases, and 11 bases lay in between. Per germline, CDR1 MNHEY and CDR2 SVGAGI.

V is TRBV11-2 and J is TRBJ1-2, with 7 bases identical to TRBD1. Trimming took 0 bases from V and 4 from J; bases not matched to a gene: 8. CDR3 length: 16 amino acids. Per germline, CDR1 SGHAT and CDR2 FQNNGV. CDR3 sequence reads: CASSLDRQTGRYGYTF. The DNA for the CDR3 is TGTGCCAGCAGCTTAGACCGCCAGACAGGGCGCTATGGCTACACCTTC.

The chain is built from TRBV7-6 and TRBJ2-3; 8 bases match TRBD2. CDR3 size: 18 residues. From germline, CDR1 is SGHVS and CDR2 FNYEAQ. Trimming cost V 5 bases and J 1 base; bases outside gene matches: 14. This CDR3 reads CASSPTIAGTWGTDTQYF. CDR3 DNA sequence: TGTGCCAGCAGCCCTACTATAGCGGGGACGTGGGGCACAGATACGCAGTATTTT.

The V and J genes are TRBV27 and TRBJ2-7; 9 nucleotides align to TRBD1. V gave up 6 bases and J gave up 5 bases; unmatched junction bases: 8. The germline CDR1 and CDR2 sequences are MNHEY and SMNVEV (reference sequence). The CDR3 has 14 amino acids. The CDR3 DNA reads TGTGCCAGCAGAAACAGGGGGCGGTTCAACGAGCAGTACTTC. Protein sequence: CASRNRGRFNEQYF.

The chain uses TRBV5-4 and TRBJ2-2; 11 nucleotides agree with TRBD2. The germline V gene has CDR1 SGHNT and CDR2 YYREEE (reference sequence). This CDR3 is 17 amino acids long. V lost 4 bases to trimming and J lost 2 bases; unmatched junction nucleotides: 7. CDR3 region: CASSTLLAGDNTGELFF. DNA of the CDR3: TGTGCCAGCAGCACCTTACTAGCGGGAGACAACACCGGGGAGCTGTTTTTT.

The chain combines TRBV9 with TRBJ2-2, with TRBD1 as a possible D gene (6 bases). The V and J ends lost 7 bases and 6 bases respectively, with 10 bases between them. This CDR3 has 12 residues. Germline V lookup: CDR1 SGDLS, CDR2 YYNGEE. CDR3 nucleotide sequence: TGTGCCAGCGGCAGGGGCTCCGGGGAGCTGTTTTTT. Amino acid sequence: CASGRGSGELFF.

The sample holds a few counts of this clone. The CDR3 sequence is CASSIQGFGNTIYF. In nucleotides, the CDR3 is TGTGCCAGCAGCATCCAGGGTTTCGGAAACACCATATATTTT. The chain uses TRBV9 and TRBJ1-3; weak D call: TRBD1 (5 bases). In germline, CDR1 is SGDLS, CDR2 YYNGEE. The CDR3 consists of 14 residues. V lost 4 bases and J 4 bases, leaving 12 bases between the germline ends.

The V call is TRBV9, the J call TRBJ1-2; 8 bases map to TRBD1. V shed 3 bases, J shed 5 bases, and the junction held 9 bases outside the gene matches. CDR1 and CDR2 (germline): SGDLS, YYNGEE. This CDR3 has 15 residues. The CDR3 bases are TGTGCCAGCAGCGCAATAGGACAGGGAGAATATGGCTACACCTTC. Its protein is CASSAIGQGEYGYTF.